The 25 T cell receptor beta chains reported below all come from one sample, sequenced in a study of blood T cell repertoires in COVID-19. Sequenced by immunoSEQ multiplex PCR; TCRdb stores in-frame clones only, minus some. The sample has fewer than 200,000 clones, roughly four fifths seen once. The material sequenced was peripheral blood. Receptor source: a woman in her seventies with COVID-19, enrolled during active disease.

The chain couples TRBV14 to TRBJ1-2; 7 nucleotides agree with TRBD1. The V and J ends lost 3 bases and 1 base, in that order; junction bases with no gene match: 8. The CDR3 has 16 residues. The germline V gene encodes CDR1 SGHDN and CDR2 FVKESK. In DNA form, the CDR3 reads TGTGCCAGCAGCCAGCCCGGGACAGCTGTTAACTATGGCTACACCTTC. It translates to CASSQPGTAVNYGYTF.

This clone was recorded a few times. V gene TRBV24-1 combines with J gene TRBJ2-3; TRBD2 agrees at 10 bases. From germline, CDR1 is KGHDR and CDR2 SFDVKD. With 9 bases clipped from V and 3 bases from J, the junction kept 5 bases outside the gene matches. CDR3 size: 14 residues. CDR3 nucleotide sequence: TGTGCCACCGGGGCAGCGGGGGGGACAGATACGCAGTATTTT. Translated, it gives CATGAAGGTDTQYF.

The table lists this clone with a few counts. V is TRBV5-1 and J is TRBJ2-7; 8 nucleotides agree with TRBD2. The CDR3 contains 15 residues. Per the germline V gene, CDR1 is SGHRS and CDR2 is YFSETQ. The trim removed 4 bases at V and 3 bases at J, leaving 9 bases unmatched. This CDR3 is CASSLSGGGIYEQYF. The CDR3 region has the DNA TGCGCCAGCAGCCTCAGCGGGGGAGGAATCTACGAGCAGTACTTC.

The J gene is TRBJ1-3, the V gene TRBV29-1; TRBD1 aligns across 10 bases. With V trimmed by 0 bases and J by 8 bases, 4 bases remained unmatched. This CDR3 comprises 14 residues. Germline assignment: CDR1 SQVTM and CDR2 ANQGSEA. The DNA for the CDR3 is TGCAGCGTTGAAGACCGGGGGACAGGGGACACCATATATTTT. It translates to CSVEDRGTGDTIYF.

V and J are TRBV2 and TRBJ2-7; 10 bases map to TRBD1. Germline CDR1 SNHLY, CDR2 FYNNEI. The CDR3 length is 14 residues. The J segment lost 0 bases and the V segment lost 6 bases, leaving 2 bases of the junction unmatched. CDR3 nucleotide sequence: TGTGCCAGCAGCCGGGACAGGGGCTCCTACGAGCAGTACTTC. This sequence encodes CASSRDRGSYEQYF.

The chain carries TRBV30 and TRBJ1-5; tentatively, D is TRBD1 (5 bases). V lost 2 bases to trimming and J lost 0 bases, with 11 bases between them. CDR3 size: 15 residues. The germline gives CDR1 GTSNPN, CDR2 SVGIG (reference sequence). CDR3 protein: CAWSQGFNSNQPQHF. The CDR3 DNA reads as TGTGCCTGGAGTCAGGGTTTCAATAGCAATCAGCCCCAGCATTTT.

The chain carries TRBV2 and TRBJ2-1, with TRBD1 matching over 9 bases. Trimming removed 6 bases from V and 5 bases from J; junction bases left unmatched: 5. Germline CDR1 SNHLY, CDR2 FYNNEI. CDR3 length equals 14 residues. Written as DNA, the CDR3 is TGTGCCAGCAGCCACAGGGGGCTAGACAATGAGCAGTTCTTC. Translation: CASSHRGLDNEQFF.

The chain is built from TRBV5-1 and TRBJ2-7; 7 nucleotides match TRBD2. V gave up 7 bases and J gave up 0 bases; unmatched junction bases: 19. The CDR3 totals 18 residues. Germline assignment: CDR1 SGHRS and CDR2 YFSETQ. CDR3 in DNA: TGCGCCAGCTCGAACGGGGGGATGGCGGTCCCTATCTCCTACGAGCAGTACTTC. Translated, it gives CASSNGGMAVPISYEQYF.

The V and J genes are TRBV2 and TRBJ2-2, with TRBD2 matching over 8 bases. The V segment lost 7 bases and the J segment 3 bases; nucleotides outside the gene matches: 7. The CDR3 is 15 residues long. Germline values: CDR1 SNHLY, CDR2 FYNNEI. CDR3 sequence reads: CASKGLAGDTGELFF. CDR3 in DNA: TGTGCCAGCAAGGGCCTAGCGGGTGACACCGGGGAGCTGTTTTTT.

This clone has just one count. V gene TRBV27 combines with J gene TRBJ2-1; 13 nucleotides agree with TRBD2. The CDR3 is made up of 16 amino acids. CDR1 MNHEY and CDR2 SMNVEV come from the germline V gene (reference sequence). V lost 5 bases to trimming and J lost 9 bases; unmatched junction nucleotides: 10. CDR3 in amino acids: CASSIRTSGRAGEQFF. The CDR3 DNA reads TGTGCCAGCAGTATTCGGACTAGCGGGAGAGCAGGTGAGCAGTTCTTC.

The CDR3 coding sequence is TGTGCCAGCAGCCTCAACAGGGGAGCCAAGCCCCAGCATTTT. As protein: CASSLNRGAKPQHF. The chain carries TRBV7-2 and TRBJ1-5; TRBD1 matches at 7 bases. The CDR3 length is 14 residues. Germline loops: CDR1 SGHTA, CDR2 FQGNSA. The V segment lost 5 bases and the J segment 8 bases; nucleotides outside the gene matches: 9.

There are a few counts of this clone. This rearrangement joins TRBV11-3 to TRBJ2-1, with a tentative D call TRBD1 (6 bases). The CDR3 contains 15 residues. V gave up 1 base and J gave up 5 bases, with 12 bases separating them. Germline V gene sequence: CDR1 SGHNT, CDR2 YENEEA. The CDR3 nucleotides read TGTGCCAGCAGCTTAGTTGGCAGGGGCAACAATGAGCAGTTCTTC. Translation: CASSLVGRGNNEQFF.

The CDR3, as DNA: TGTGCCAGTAGTATCAACGGAGACTATGGCTACACCTTC. This gives the protein CASSINGDYGYTF. This chain connects TRBV19 to TRBJ1-2; no reliable D call. Germline values: CDR1 LNHDA, CDR2 SQIVND (reference sequence). CDR3 length: 13 residues. V was shortened by 3 bases and J by 3 bases, with 8 bases between the two germline ends.

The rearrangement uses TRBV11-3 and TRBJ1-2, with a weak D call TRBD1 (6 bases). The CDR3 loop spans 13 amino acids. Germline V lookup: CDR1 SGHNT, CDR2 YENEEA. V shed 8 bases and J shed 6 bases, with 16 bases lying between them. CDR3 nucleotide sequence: TGTGCCAGCCCCTCTCACAGGGCGGATGGCTACACCTTC. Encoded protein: CASPSHRADGYTF.

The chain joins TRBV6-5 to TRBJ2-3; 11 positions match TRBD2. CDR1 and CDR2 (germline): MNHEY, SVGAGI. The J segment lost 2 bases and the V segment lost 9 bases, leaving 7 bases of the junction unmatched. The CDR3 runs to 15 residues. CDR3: CASQLAGENTDTQYF. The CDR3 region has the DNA TGTGCCAGTCAACTAGCGGGAGAAAACACAGATACGCAGTATTTT.

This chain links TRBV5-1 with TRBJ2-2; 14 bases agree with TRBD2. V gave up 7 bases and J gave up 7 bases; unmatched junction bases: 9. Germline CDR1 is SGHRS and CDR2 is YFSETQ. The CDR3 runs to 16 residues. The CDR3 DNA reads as TGCGCCAGCTGTGGACTAGCGGGAGGAAGTGGCGGGGAGCTGTTTTTT. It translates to CASCGLAGGSGGELFF.

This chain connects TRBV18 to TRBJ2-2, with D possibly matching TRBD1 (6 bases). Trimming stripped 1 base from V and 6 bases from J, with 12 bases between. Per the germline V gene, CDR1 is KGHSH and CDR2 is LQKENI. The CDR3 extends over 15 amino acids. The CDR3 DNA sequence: TGTGCCAGCTCACCACGGTCAGGGGAATCCGGGGAGCTGTTTTTT. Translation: CASSPRSGESGELFF.

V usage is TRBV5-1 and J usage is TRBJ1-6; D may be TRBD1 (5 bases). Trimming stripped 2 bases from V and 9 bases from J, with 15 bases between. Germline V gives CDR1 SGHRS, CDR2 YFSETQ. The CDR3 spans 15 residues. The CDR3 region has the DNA TGCGCCAGCAGCTTTTCCGGGGGTGGTGGTTCACCCCTCCACTTT. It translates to CASSFSGGGGSPLHF.

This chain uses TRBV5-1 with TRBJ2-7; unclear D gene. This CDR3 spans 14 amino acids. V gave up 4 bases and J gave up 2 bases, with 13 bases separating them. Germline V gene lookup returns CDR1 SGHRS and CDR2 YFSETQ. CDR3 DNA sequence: TGCGCCAGCAGCCCTAACCCCCTAGCCTACGAGCAGTACTTC. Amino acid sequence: CASSPNPLAYEQYF.

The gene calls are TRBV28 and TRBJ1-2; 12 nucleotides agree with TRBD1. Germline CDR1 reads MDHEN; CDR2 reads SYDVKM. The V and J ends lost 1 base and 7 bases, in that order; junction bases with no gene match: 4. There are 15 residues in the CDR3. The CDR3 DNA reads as TGTGCCAGCAGTTTATTAGGGACAGGGGGCGGTGGCTACACCTTC. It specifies CASSLLGTGGGGYTF.

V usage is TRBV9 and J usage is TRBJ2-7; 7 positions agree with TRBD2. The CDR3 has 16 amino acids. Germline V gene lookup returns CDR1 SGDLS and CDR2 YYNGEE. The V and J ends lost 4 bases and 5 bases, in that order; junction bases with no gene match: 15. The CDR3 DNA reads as TGTGCCAGCAGCTCCCCCGCCGGGACTATCGTTAACGAGCAGTACTTC. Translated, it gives CASSSPAGTIVNEQYF.

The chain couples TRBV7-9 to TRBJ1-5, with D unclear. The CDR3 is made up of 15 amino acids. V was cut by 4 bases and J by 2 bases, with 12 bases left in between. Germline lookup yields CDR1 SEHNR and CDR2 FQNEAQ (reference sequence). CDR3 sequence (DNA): TGTGCCAGCAGCTCTGTAGGAGGCCGCAATCAGCCCCAGCATTTT. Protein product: CASSSVGGRNQPQHF.

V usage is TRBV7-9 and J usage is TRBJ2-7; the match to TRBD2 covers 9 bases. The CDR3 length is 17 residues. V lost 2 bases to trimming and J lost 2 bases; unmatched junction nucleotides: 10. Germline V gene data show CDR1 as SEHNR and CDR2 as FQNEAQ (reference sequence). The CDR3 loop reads CASSLKGGGALPYEQYF. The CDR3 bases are TGTGCCAGCAGCTTAAAGGGCGGGGGGGCTCTACCCTACGAGCAGTACTTC. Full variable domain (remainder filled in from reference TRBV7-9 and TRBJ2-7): DTGVSQNPRHKITKRGQNVTFRCDPISEHNRLYWYRQTLGQGPEFLTYFQNEAQLEKSRLLSDRFSAERPKGSFSTLEIQRTEQGDSAMYLCASSLKGGGALPYEQYFGPGTRLTVT.

This chain's CDR3 is CASSLRQLKQYNEQFF. CDR3 nucleotides: TGCGCCAGCAGCTTGCGACAGCTCAAACAATACAATGAGCAGTTCTTC. The chain has TRBV5-1 and TRBJ2-1, with D perhaps TRBD1 (5 bases). CDR1 and CDR2 (germline): SGHRS, YFSETQ. The ends were cut back, 1 base at V and 4 bases at J, with 15 bases in the middle. The CDR3 is 16 residues long.

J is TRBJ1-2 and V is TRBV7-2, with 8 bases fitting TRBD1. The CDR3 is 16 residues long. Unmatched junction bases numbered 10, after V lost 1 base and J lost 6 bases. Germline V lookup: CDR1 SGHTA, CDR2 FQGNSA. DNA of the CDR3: TGTGCCAGCAGCTTAGAGCCACGGACAGGGAAGGATGGCTACACCTTC. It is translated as CASSLEPRTGKDGYTF.